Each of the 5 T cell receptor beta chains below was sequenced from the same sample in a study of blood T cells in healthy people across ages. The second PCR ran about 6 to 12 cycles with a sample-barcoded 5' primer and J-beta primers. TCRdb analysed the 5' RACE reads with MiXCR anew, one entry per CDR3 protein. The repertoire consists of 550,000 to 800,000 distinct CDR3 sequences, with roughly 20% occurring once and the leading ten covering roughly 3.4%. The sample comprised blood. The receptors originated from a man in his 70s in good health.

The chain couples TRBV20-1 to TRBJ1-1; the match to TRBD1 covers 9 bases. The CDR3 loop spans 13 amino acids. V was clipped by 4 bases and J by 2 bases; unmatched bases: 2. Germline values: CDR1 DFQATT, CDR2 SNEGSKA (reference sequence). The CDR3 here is CSAKTGGNTEAFF. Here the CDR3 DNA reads TGCAGTGCTAAAACAGGGGGCAACACTGAAGCTTTCTTT.

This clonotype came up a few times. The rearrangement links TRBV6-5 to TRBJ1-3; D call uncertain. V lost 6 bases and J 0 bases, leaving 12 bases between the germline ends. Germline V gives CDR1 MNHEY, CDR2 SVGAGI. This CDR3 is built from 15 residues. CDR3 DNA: TGTGCCAGCAGGCTGACCCATACCTCTGGAAACACCATATATTTT. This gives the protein CASRLTHTSGNTIYF.

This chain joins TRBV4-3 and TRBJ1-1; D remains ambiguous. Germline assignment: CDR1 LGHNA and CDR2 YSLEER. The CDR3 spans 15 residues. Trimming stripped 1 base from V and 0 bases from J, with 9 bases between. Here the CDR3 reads CASSQGPSLNTEAFF. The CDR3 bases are TGCGCCAGCAGCCAAGGTCCCAGCCTGAACACTGAAGCTTTCTTT.

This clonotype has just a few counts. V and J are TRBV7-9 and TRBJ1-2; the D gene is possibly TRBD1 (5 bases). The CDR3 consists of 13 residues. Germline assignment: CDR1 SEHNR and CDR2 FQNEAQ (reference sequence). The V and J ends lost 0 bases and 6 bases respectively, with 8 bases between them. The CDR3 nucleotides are TGTGCCAGCAGCTTAGCCGGGGACGATGGCTACACCTTC. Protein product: CASSLAGDDGYTF.

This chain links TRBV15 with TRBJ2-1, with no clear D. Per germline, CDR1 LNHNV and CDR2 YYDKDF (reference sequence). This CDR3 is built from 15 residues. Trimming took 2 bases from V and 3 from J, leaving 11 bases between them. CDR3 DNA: TGTGCCACCAGCAGACTAGATTCTCTCTACAATGAGCAGTTCTTC. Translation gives CATSRLDSLYNEQFF.